Given below is one T cell receptor beta chain in context. This specimen comes from a study of blood T cell repertoires in COVID-19. Looking at the study overall: The United States, Italy and Spain provided the acute and convalescent COVID-19 samples.

How the authors handled the data: Quantification of nucleated cells was approximated via reference gene primer amplification. Produced via immunoSEQ multiplex PCR; TCRdb's table is partial and in-frame only. Clone size and V and J calls were adopted from that table, with D and trimming inferred from the DNA. The sample includes about 270,000 clones, 70% to 90% of them seen just once. Trimming took off 4 bases at V and 6 bases at J, with 11 bases between the two ends. This CDR3 is 13 amino acids long. Per the germline V gene, CDR1 is LNHDA and CDR2 is SQIVND (reference sequence). The receptor was derived from a woman in her 30s with acute COVID-19. The chain links TRBV19 to TRBJ2-3; a weak D match, TRBD1 (6 bases). The sequencing sample was made of PBMCs or T cells enriched from blood (not recorded which). The DNA of the CDR3 is TGTGCCAGTAGTACCGGGACATATGATACGCAGTATTTT. It translates to CASSTGTYDTQYF.